Described below is a single T cell receptor beta chain sequence and its context. The data are from a study of blood T cell repertoires in COVID-19. Study background: COVID-19 samples collected from the United States, Italy and Spain covered acute and convalescent phases. T cells, B-cell-depleted T cells, or PBMCs provided the cDNA or gDNA that served as material.

Under the authors' procedure: Amplifying reference gene primers gave estimates of nucleated cell counts. TCRdb's copy holds only in-frame clones and misses some; the assay was immunoSEQ multiplex PCR. Clone size and the V and J calls come from that table; the DNA yielded D and trimming. The table records 140,000 or so clones, roughly 89% of them present only once. The V gene's germline CDR1 is SGDLS and CDR2 YYNGEE. V dropped 4 bases and J dropped 4; count of bases not matched to a gene: 7. This CDR3 has 16 amino acids. The sequencing input was peripheral blood. This rearrangement joins TRBV9 to TRBJ2-2; 10 nucleotides line up with TRBD1. The source of this sequence is a woman between 45 and 60 years old with active or convalescent COVID-19. DNA for the CDR3: TGTGCCAGCAGCCATTTTGGACAGGGGGGCACCGGGGAGCTGTTTTTT. Translation: CASSHFGQGGTGELFF.